The 21 T cell receptor beta chains below were found in one sample sequenced in a study of cytomegalovirus exposure and HLA in healthy donors. Primers for the PCR totalled 60 Vbeta and 13 Jbeta. The data were produced by immunoSEQ multiplex PCR, yet TCRdb's version contains in-frame clones alone and is incomplete. The profile shows 90,000 to 100,000 clones, 78% of them singletons. The sample taken for sequencing was PBMCs. The receptors here all came from a woman aged 55-75 years in good health and CMV-seronegative.

This clone was counted between two and nine times. One end of the junction does not line up with germline, which may come from a read error. The J gene is TRBJ2-1, the V gene TRBV15, with D unresolved. The CDR3 is 15 amino acids. CDR1 and CDR2 from the germline V gene are LNHNV and YYDKDF (reference sequence). The CDR3 spells CATSRELGSHNEQFF. As DNA, the CDR3 is TGTGCCACCAGCAGAGAGCTAGGCTCCCACAATGAGCAGTTCTTC.

V usage is TRBV28 and J usage is TRBJ2-5; 11 positions agree with TRBD2. Germline V CDR1 and CDR2: MDHEN, SYDVKM. V shed 3 bases, J shed 3 bases, and the junction held 3 bases outside the gene matches. The CDR3 totals 15 residues. CDR3 nucleotides: TGTGCCAGCAGTTTCCCGACTAGCGGGGAAGAGACCCAGTACTTC. Translating it yields CASSFPTSGEETQYF.

Regarding this clone: At one end, the junction sequence differs from germline, possibly due to a read error. J is TRBJ1-2 and V is TRBV5-6, with no clear D. The CDR3 has 12 residues. Germline loops: CDR1 SGHDT, CDR2 YYEEEE. DNA of the CDR3: TGTGCCAGCAGCATCTCTAACTATGGCTACTCCTTC. Its translation is CASSISNYGYSF. The full variable domain, its missing parts supplied by reference TRBV5-6 and TRBJ1-2, is DAGVTQSPTHLIKTRGQQVTLRCSPKSGHDTVSWYQQALGQGPQFIFQYYEEEERQRGNFPDRFSGHQFPNYSSELNVNALLLGDSALYLCASSISNYGYSFGSGTRLTVV.

There are a few counts of this clone. The chain employs TRBV6-5 and TRBJ1-1; a weak D match, TRBD1 (5 bases). CDR3 length: 13 residues. V was clipped by 8 bases and J by 5 bases, with 15 bases between them. Per the germline V gene, CDR1 is MNHEY and CDR2 is SVGAGI. The CDR3 DNA reads as TGTGCCAGCCGGGAACTGGGGGGGACTGAAGCTTTCTTT. This translates into CASRELGGTEAFF.

The rearrangement links TRBV7-2 to TRBJ1-1, with TRBD1 matching 7 bases. The CDR3 has 14 residues. Germline CDR1 SGHTA, CDR2 FQGNSA. J gave up 5 bases and V 5 bases, and 8 bases lay outside the gene matches. In DNA, the CDR3 is TGTGCCAGCAGCCCCGACAGGGTGAGGACTGAAGCTTTCTTT. It is translated as CASSPDRVRTEAFF.

V and J are TRBV6-6 and TRBJ1-1, with TRBD1 matching over 9 bases. Germline lookup yields CDR1 MNHNY and CDR2 SVGAGI (reference sequence). J lost 3 bases, V lost 3 bases, and 8 bases had no gene match. The CDR3 covers 16 residues. The CDR3 region has the DNA TGTGCCAGCAGTTATGGGACAGGGACGAGGGACACTGAAGCTTTCTTT. Translating gives CASSYGTGTRDTEAFF.

CDR3 sequence: CASSLPTGPFFSGANVLTF. The CDR3 nucleotides read TGCGCCAGCAGTCTACCGACAGGTCCCTTCTTCTCTGGGGCCAACGTCCTGACTTTC. The V gene is TRBV23-1, the J gene TRBJ2-6, with TRBD1 as a possible D gene (6 bases). TRBV23-1 is an open reading frame whose function is uncertain. This CDR3 region has 19 residues. V was trimmed by 4 bases and J by 0 bases, leaving 19 bases between them.

This clone was counted a single time. The chain combines TRBV5-1 with TRBJ1-1; tentative D call: TRBD1 (6 bases). V was trimmed by 8 bases and J by 1 base, leaving 15 bases between them. Germline V lookup: CDR1 SGHRS, CDR2 YFSETQ. The CDR3 consists of 14 residues. The CDR3 DNA is TGCGCCAGTTCGGAGACAGGCCCGAACACTGAAGCTTTCTTT. It is translated as CASSETGPNTEAFF.

This sequence joins TRBV6-1 and TRBJ2-5; D is possibly TRBD2 (6 bases). V dropped 4 bases and J dropped 10 bases, with 19 bases sitting between them. The CDR3 runs to 14 residues. Per the germline V gene, CDR1 is MNHNS and CDR2 is SASEGT. In DNA, the CDR3 is TGTGCCAGCAGTGGTGCCGGGACTTTCAGGAACCAGTACTTC. Protein product: CASSGAGTFRNQYF.

This chain uses TRBV19 with TRBJ2-7; D may be TRBD2 (5 bases). CDR1 is LNHDA, CDR2 SQIVND, per germline (reference sequence). V was clipped by 5 bases and J by 5 bases, with 16 bases between them. This CDR3 comprises 14 residues. The CDR3 spells CASSSYGEGDEQYF. DNA for the CDR3: TGTGCCAGTAGTTCCTACGGAGAGGGAGACGAGCAGTACTTC.

The chain couples TRBV28 to TRBJ1-1, with D tentatively TRBD1 (5 bases). CDR3 length: 17 residues. V was trimmed by 6 bases and J by 0 bases, leaving 20 bases between them. Germline V gene lookup returns CDR1 MDHEN and CDR2 SYDVKM. The CDR3 sequence: CASRRRQNRFMNTEAFF. For the CDR3, the DNA is TGTGCCAGCAGACGCCGACAGAATCGGTTTATGAACACTGAAGCTTTCTTT.

This clone has a single count. The chain carries TRBV11-2 and TRBJ2-3; 8 bases are a match to TRBD2. This CDR3 has 16 amino acids. V was clipped by 1 base and J by 2 bases; unmatched bases: 5. Germline values: CDR1 SGHAT, CDR2 FQNNGV. CDR3 sequence reads: CASSLGIAGTTDTQYF. The DNA for the CDR3 is TGTGCCAGCAGCTTAGGGATAGCGGGGACCACAGATACGCAGTATTTT.

The chain joins TRBV19 to TRBJ2-5; 9 bases are shared with TRBD1. Trimming cost V 3 bases and J 5 bases; bases outside gene matches: 4. The CDR3 spans 14 residues. Germline V lookup: CDR1 LNHDA, CDR2 SQIVND (reference sequence). In DNA, the CDR3 is TGTGCCAGTAGTATCCGACAGGGGGTTGAGACCCAGTACTTC. It codes for CASSIRQGVETQYF.

The chain couples TRBV2 to TRBJ1-1; D possibly corresponds to TRBD1 (5 bases). V was trimmed by 11 bases and J by 6 bases, leaving 19 bases between them. Per germline, CDR1 SNHLY and CDR2 FYNNEI. The CDR3 has 13 amino acids. CDR3 in DNA: TGTGCCCTCATCCGGGGGGGAGGGCCTGAAGCTTTCTTT. Protein sequence: CALIRGGGPEAFF.

The V and J genes are TRBV6-6 and TRBJ2-1; the D is unclear. The germline V and J ends were trimmed by 3 bases and 2 bases, with 11 bases remaining between them. The CDR3 extends over 15 amino acids. Germline loops: CDR1 MNHNY, CDR2 SVGAGI (reference sequence). This CDR3 reads CASSYMVTAYNEQFF. The DNA for the CDR3 is TGTGCCAGCAGTTATATGGTCACGGCCTACAATGAGCAGTTCTTC.

The table lists this clone with a count of one. The rearrangement uses TRBV7-2 and TRBJ2-3; 9 nucleotides match TRBD2. The CDR3 sequence is 16 residues long. CDR1 and CDR2 from the germline V gene are SGHTA and FQGNSA. V trimming: 1 base; J trimming: 4 bases; junction bases outside the gene matches: 6. CDR3 loop: CASSLVAGGQADTQYF. The CDR3, as DNA: TGTGCCAGCAGCTTAGTTGCGGGGGGGCAGGCAGATACGCAGTATTTT.

This chain connects TRBV7-9 to TRBJ2-6; perhaps TRBD1 as D (6 bases). The CDR3 has 16 amino acids. The germline CDR1 and CDR2 sequences are SEHNR and FQNEAQ (reference sequence). Trimming removed 5 bases at V and 0 bases at J, with 11 bases between. The CDR3 coding sequence is TGTGCCAGCAGCCTAAAAGGGGGCTCTGGGGCCAACGTCCTGACTTTC. Residues: CASSLKGGSGANVLTF.

The chain employs TRBV5-4 and TRBJ2-3, with a weak D call TRBD2 (5 bases). CDR1 and CDR2 from the germline V gene are SGHNT and YYREEE (reference sequence). This CDR3 spans 15 amino acids. V lost 4 bases to trimming and J lost 0 bases, with 12 bases between them. The CDR3 here is CASSHGIGSTDTQYF. DNA for the CDR3: TGTGCCAGCAGCCACGGGATAGGTAGCACAGATACGCAGTATTTT.

The chain is built from TRBV6-5 and TRBJ1-4; 8 positions match TRBD1. With 4 bases clipped from V and 10 bases from J, the junction kept 11 bases outside the gene matches. Germline V gives CDR1 MNHEY, CDR2 SVGAGI. The CDR3 has 15 residues. For the CDR3, the DNA is TGTGCCAGCAGTTTCAACGGACAGGGACGGGGAAAACTGTTTTTT. Translated, it gives CASSFNGQGRGKLFF.

This chain connects TRBV29-1 to TRBJ2-1; 7 positions match TRBD2. The V segment lost 5 bases and the J segment 8 bases; nucleotides outside the gene matches: 6. Germline CDR1 and CDR2: SQVTM and ANQGSEA. The CDR3 sequence is 12 residues long. CDR3 coding DNA: TGCAGCGTTCACCTAGCGGTGCATGAGCAGTTCTTC. It encodes CSVHLAVHEQFF.

The chain links TRBV15 to TRBJ2-7; TRBD2 agrees at 8 bases. The CDR3 has 14 amino acids. V was clipped by 8 bases and J by 1 base; unmatched bases: 7. The germline V gene has CDR1 LNHNV and CDR2 YYDKDF (reference sequence). As DNA, the CDR3 is TGTGCCACCTCGAGCGGGAGAGGATCCTACGAGCAGTACTTC. Amino acids: CATSSGRGSYEQYF.